One and the same sample provided the 20 T cell receptor beta chains below, sequenced in a study of vaccination effects on CD4 cells after COVID-19. The method was immunoSEQ multiplex PCR; TCRdb's version includes in-frame clones alone and lacks a portion of them. The sample has about 33,000 clones; 82% are singletons. Expansion with viral peptide pools was applied to antigen-specific CD4+ T cells by the ViraFEST assay prior to sequencing. After roughly 11 days in culture, the CD4+ T cells were isolated. Either the mRNA-1273 or the BNT162b2 vaccine was given to participants as two doses. Their recognized antigens are unknown. The starting material was CD4+ T cells from PBMCs cultured with HCoV-NL63 spike peptides, obtained after COVID-19 vaccination. These receptors all stem from a human donor who received a COVID-19 vaccine. Some clones in this sample may be carry-over from other donors' samples.

This clone was observed a handful of times. The V and J genes are TRBV5-1 and TRBJ1-2, with D tentatively TRBD1 (5 bases). This CDR3 comprises 14 residues. Trimming cost V 5 bases and J 8 bases, with 19 bases left between them. From germline, CDR1 is SGHRS and CDR2 YFSETQ. The CDR3 nucleotides are TGCGCCAGCAGGGCGACGACAGACCACTCCGGCTACACCTTC. It specifies CASRATTDHSGYTF.

This chain connects TRBV5-1 to TRBJ1-2; D is undetermined. The germline CDR1 and CDR2 sequences are SGHRS and YFSETQ. Trimming removed 1 base from V and 14 bases from J, with 12 bases in between. This CDR3 has 11 amino acids. The CDR3 region is CASSLSGGWTF. The DNA for the CDR3 is TGCGCCAGCAGCTTGTCAGGAGGTTGGACCTTC.

This chain uses TRBV19 with TRBJ1-1, with TRBD1 matching over 7 bases. The germline V gene encodes CDR1 LNHDA and CDR2 SQIVND (reference sequence). This CDR3 has 14 amino acids. Unmatched junction bases numbered 5, after V lost 5 bases and J lost 2 bases. CDR3 DNA: TGTGCCAGTAGTGCCCGGGACAGAAACACTGAAGCTTTCTTT. Translation: CASSARDRNTEAFF.

The rearrangement links TRBV19 to TRBJ2-5; 9 bases align to TRBD1. V lost 6 bases to trimming and J lost 1 base; unmatched junction nucleotides: 9. This CDR3 is 16 amino acids long. Germline CDR1 LNHDA, CDR2 SQIVND (reference sequence). Written as DNA, the CDR3 is TGTGCCAGTAGAAGAAAGCCGGGACAGGGCCAAGAGACCCAGTACTTC. It translates to CASRRKPGQGQETQYF.

The rearrangement uses TRBV9 and TRBJ1-4; a weak D match, TRBD1 (6 bases). V gave up 2 bases and J gave up 5 bases, with 13 bases separating them. Per the germline V gene, CDR1 is SGDLS and CDR2 is YYNGEE. The CDR3 totals 15 residues. CDR3: CASSVDTGTNEKLFF. As DNA, the CDR3 is TGTGCCAGCAGCGTTGATACAGGGACCAATGAAAAACTGTTTTTT.

The rearrangement joins TRBV5-1 to TRBJ1-3; D remains ambiguous. CDR1 SGHRS and CDR2 YFSETQ come from the germline V gene. Trimming stripped 3 bases from V and 7 bases from J, with 17 bases between. The CDR3 totals 15 residues. In DNA, the CDR3 is TGCGCCAGCAGCTCGGGCCAGGTGGTGGGCAACACCATATATTTT. Its translation is CASSSGQVVGNTIYF.

The chain has TRBV5-1 and TRBJ1-1; 7 bases line up with TRBD1. In germline, CDR1 is SGHRS, CDR2 YFSETQ. The junction had 11 bases not matched to a gene; V was cut back by 4 bases and J by 5 bases. There are 15 residues in the CDR3. The CDR3 loop reads CASSILGGGGTEAFF. CDR3 in DNA: TGCGCCAGCAGCATCCTAGGGGGCGGGGGGACTGAAGCTTTCTTT.

This clone has just one count. This rearrangement joins TRBV7-3 to TRBJ2-5; perhaps TRBD1 as D (6 bases). With 3 bases removed from V and 4 bases from J, the gap between germline ends came to 9 bases. The CDR3 loop spans 13 amino acids. Looked up from germline, CDR1 is SGHTA and CDR2 is FQGTGA. The CDR3 bases are TGTGCCAGCAGCTTGTCCAGGGGAGAGACCCAGTACTTC. It yields the protein CASSLSRGETQYF.

J is TRBJ2-5 and V is TRBV5-4, with 12 nucleotides matching TRBD2. J gave up 5 bases and V 1 base, and 3 bases lay outside the gene matches. CDR1 and CDR2 (germline): SGHNT, YYREEE (reference sequence). CDR3 length: 15 amino acids. The CDR3 DNA reads TGTGCCAGCAGCTTGTTCCTAGCGGGGGGGGAGACCCAGTACTTC. Amino acids: CASSLFLAGGETQYF.

There are a few counts of this clone. The genes are TRBV5-1 and TRBJ1-1; D gene uncertain. CDR3 size: 13 residues. The ends were cut back, 3 bases at V and 1 base at J, with 7 bases in the middle. CDR1 is SGHRS, CDR2 YFSETQ, per germline. CDR3 bases: TGCGCCAGCAGCTCCAGACCGAACACTGAAGCTTTCTTT. Encoded protein: CASSSRPNTEAFF.

This clone showed up just a few times. The chain uses TRBV6-4 and TRBJ1-1, with a weak D call TRBD1 (5 bases). The V and J ends lost 6 bases and 1 base respectively, with 9 bases between them. The CDR3 consists of 13 residues. Germline lookup yields CDR1 MRHNA and CDR2 SNTAGT. CDR3 sequence: CASRTDRNTEAFF. The CDR3 nucleotides read TGTGCCAGCAGGACCGACAGGAACACTGAAGCTTTCTTT.

This clone appeared a few times. The CDR3 DNA follows: TGTGCCAGCAGGTTAATCTCTGGAAACACCATATATTTT. Its translation is CASRLISGNTIYF. This chain connects TRBV12-3 or TRBV12-4 to TRBJ1-3; D remains ambiguous. This CDR3 is 13 amino acids long. Trimming took off 6 bases at V and 0 bases at J, with 6 bases between the two ends.

The gene calls are TRBV2 and TRBJ2-2; 7 nucleotides agree with TRBD2. Germline V gene sequence: CDR1 SNHLY, CDR2 FYNNEI. V trimming: 3 bases; J trimming: 1 base; junction bases outside the gene matches: 2. CDR3 length equals 15 residues. CDR3 DNA sequence: TGTGCCAGCAGTGAGTCGGGGGGGAACACCGGGGAGCTGTTTTTT. The encoded protein is CASSESGGNTGELFF.

The chain carries TRBV19 and TRBJ1-6; 7 nucleotides agree with TRBD1. With 2 bases clipped from V and 13 bases from J, the junction kept 14 bases outside the gene matches. The CDR3 runs to 16 residues. Germline V lookup: CDR1 LNHDA, CDR2 SQIVND (reference sequence). The CDR3 region has the DNA TGTGCCAGTAGTATAAGAACTGCAGGGGGGCAGCAGCCCCTCCACTTT. Translating it yields CASSIRTAGGQQPLHF.

The genes are TRBV6-2 or TRBV6-3 and TRBJ2-1; D unclear. Germline V lookup: CDR1 MNHEY, CDR2 SVGEGT. The ends were cut back, 5 bases at V and 9 bases at J, with 17 bases in the middle. The CDR3 length is 14 residues. The DNA for the CDR3 is TGTGCCAGCAGTCCCACTCGTGTCTCGGGTGAGCAGTTCTTC. The encoded protein is CASSPTRVSGEQFF.

The J gene is TRBJ1-5, the V gene TRBV15; maybe TRBD1 (5 bases). The CDR3 is 17 residues long. CDR1 and CDR2 from the germline V gene are LNHNV and YYDKDF (reference sequence). Trimming pared 5 bases from V and 4 bases from J, leaving 21 bases between. CDR3 protein: CATSLLTWQGRNQPQHF. The CDR3 bases are TGTGCCACCAGCTTACTTACGTGGCAGGGCCGGAATCAGCCCCAGCATTTT. Looking up the rest from reference TRBV15 and TRBJ1-5 gives the full variable domain: DAMVIQNPRYQVTQFGKPVTLSCSQTLNHNVMYWYQQKSSQAPKLLFHYYDKDFNNEADTPDNFQSRRPNTSFCFLDIRSPGLGDTAMYLCATSLLTWQGRNQPQHFGDGTRLSIL.

This chain connects TRBV5-4 to TRBJ2-1; D remains unclear. The ends were cut back, 3 bases at V and 0 bases at J, with 7 bases in the middle. The CDR3 runs to 14 residues. The germline V gene has CDR1 SGHNT and CDR2 YYREEE (reference sequence). The CDR3 coding sequence is TGTGCCAGCAGCTACGGCCGCTCCTACAATGAGCAGTTCTTC. The encoded protein is CASSYGRSYNEQFF.

The V and J genes are TRBV2 and TRBJ1-5; tentatively, D is TRBD1 (5 bases). V lost 6 bases to trimming and J lost 4 bases, with 7 bases between them. In germline, CDR1 is SNHLY, CDR2 FYNNEI. The CDR3 covers 12 residues. The CDR3 region is CASSHRNQPQHF. In DNA form, the CDR3 reads TGTGCCAGCAGCCACAGGAATCAGCCCCAGCATTTT. The entire variable domain, with the rest obtained from reference TRBV2 and TRBJ1-5, is as follows: EPEVTQTPSHQVTQMGQEVILRCVPISNHLYFYWYRQILGQKVEFLVSFYNNEISEKSEIFDDQFSVERPDGSNFTLKIRSTKLEDSAMYFCASSHRNQPQHFGDGTRLSIL.

The J gene is TRBJ1-5, the V gene TRBV6-5; perhaps TRBD1 as D (5 bases). CDR1 is MNHEY and CDR2 is SVGAGI in the germline V gene. The CDR3 runs to 13 residues. The V end was cut by 4 bases, the J end by 2 bases, with 6 bases between. The CDR3 sequence: CASSLTGNQPQHF. The CDR3 DNA reads TGTGCCAGCAGTTTGACAGGCAATCAGCCCCAGCATTTT.

The chain couples TRBV28 to TRBJ1-2; D possibly corresponds to TRBD1 (6 bases). The CDR3 is 12 amino acids. Germline V gene sequence: CDR1 MDHEN, CDR2 SYDVKM. V gave up 2 bases and J gave up 8 bases, with 9 bases separating them. CDR3 protein: CASSLGGTGYTF. The CDR3 DNA follows: TGTGCCAGCAGTTTAGGGGGGACAGGCTACACCTTC.